The TCR beta chain described here comes from a study of shared clonotypes between healthy human individuals. Study as a whole: Per-donor plates numbered three CD4 naive, three CD4 memory, two CD8 naive and one CD8 memory.

It was into CD45RA+ naive and CD45RA-negative memory subsets that the CD4+ cells were split. The assay was run at deep level. Sequencing was performed with immunoSEQ multiplex PCR; in TCRdb, only in-frame clones are kept and a portion is missing. The data show approximately 2.5 million clones, approximately 92% seen once. V was clipped by 6 bases and J by 8 bases, with 17 bases between them. The CDR3 covers 14 residues. The germline V gene encodes CDR1 SGHDT and CDR2 YYEEEE. The clonotype was recovered from a man aged 18 to 29 in good health. The chain employs TRBV5-6 and TRBJ2-2; D remains ambiguous. Source material: naive CD4+ T cells sorted from blood. Subset described: CD45RA+ positively selected. The CDR3 protein is CASTPGQFMGELFF. The DNA for the CDR3 is TGTGCCAGCACCCCGGGCCAATTCATGGGGGAGCTGTTTTTT.